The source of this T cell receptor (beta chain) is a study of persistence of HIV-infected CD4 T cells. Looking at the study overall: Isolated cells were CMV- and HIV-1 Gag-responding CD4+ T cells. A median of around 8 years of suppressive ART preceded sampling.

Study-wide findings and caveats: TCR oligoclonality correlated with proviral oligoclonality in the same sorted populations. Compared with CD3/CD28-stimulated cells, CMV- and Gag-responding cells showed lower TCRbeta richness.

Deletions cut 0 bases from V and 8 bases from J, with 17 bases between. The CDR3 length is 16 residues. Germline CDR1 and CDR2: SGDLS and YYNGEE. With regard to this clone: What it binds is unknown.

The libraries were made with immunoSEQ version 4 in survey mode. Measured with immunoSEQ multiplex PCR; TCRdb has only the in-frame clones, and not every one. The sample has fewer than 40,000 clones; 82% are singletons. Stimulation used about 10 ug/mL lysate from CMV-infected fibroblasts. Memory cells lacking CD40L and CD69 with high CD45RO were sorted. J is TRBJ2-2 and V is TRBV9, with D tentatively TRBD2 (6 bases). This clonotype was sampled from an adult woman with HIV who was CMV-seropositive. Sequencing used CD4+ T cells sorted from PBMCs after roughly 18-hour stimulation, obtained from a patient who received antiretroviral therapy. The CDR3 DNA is TGTGCCAGCAGCGTAGACCCAGCGGGCCTGTCGGGGGAGCTGTTTTTT. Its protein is CASSVDPAGLSGELFF.